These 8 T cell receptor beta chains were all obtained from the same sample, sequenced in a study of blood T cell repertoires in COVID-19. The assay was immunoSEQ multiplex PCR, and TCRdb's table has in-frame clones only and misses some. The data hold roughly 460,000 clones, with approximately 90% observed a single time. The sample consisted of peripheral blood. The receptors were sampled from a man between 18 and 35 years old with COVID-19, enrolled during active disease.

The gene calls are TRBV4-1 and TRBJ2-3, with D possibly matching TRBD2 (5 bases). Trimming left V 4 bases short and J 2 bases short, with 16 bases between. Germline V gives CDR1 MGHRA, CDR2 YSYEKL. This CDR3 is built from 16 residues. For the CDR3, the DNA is TGCGCCAGCAGCCGAGGGTTTGGCGGATACACAGATACGCAGTATTTT. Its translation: CASSRGFGGYTDTQYF.

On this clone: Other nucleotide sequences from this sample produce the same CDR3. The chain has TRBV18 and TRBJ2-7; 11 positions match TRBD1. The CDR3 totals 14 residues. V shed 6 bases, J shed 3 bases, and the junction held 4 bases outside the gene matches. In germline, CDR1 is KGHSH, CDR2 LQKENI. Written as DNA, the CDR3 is TGTGCCAGCTCGCCGGGACAGGGGGTCTACGAGCAGTACTTC. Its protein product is CASSPGQGVYEQYF.

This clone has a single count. CDR3 DNA sequence: TGTGCCATCTCAACAGGGCAAGGTGATGAGCAGTTCTTC. Its protein product is CAISTGQGDEQFF. V usage is TRBV5-4 and J usage is TRBJ2-1, with D perhaps matching TRBD1 (6 bases). The CDR3 totals 13 residues. The germline V gene encodes CDR1 SGHNT and CDR2 YYREEE (reference sequence). Trimming left V 9 bases short and J 8 bases short, with 18 bases between. The full variable domain, completed using reference TRBV5-4 and TRBJ2-1, is ETGVTQSPTHLIKTRGQQVTLRCSSQSGHNTVSWYQQALGQGPQFIFQYYREEENGRGNFPPRFSGLQFPNYSSELNVNALELDDSALYLCAISTGQGDEQFFGPGTRLTVL.

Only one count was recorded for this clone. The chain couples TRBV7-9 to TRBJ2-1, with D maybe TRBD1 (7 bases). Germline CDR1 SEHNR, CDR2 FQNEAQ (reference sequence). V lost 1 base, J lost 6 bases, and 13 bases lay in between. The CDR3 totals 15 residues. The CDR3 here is CASSLDAGGGNEQFF. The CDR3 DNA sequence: TGTGCCAGCAGCTTAGACGCAGGGGGAGGCAATGAGCAGTTCTTC.

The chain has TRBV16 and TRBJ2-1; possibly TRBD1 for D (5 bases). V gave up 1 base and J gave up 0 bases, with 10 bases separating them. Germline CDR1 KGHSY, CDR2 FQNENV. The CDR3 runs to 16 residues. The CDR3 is CASSQFREGSYNEQFF. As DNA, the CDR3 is TGTGCCAGCAGCCAATTCAGGGAAGGCTCCTACAATGAGCAGTTCTTC.

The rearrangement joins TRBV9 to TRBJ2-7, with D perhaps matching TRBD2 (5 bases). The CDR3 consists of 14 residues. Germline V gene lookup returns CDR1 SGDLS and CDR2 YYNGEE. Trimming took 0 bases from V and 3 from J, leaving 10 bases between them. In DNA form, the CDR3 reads TGTGCCAGCAGCGTAGGGTCTAGCAGCTACGAGCAGTACTTC. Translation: CASSVGSSSYEQYF.

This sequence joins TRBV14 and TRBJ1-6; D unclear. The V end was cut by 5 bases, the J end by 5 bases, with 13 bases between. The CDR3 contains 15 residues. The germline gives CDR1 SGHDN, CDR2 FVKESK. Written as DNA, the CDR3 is TGTGCCAGCAGCTCCCTCGGGATAGATAATTCACCCCTCCACTTT. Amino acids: CASSSLGIDNSPLHF. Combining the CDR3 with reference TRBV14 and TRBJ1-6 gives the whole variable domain EAGVTQFPSHSVIEKGQTVTLRCDPISGHDNLYWYRRVMGKEIKFLLHFVKESKQDESGMPNNRFLAERTGGTYSTLKVQPAELEDSGVYFCASSSLGIDNSPLHFGNGTRLTVT.

CDR3 nucleotides: TGTGCCACCAGCAGAGTTCGCGGGTCGAACACCGGGGAGCTGTTTTTT. Translated, it gives CATSRVRGSNTGELFF. This chain connects TRBV15 to TRBJ2-2, with D tentatively TRBD2 (5 bases). CDR1 and CDR2 (germline): LNHNV, YYDKDF (reference sequence). V was trimmed by 1 base and J by 0 bases, leaving 9 bases between them. This CDR3 is 16 amino acids long.